This TCR beta chain was sequenced during a study of T cell changes during pregnancy in multiple sclerosis. Germline-derived CDR1 and CDR2 are LGHNA and YNFKEQ. This CDR3 has 14 residues. Trimming removed 0 bases at V and 9 bases at J, with 12 bases between. Repertoires were generated with immunoSEQ multiplex PCR, while TCRdb's copy carries only in-frame clones and drops some. The data show over 2,000 clones, roughly 77% seen once. Sequencing used CD4+ T cells from PBMCs (not recorded whether the cells were cultured). The genes are TRBV4-2 and TRBJ2-1; maybe TRBD2 (6 bases). This clonotype was obtained from a female patient with multiple sclerosis, enrolled in a pregnancy study. Some clones in this sample may be carry-over from other donors' samples. CDR3 coding DNA: TGTGCCAGCAGCCAAGACGGGACTTCCCGTGAGCAGTTCTTC. Translated: CASSQDGTSREQFF.